The T cell receptor beta chain under discussion was sequenced for a study of blood T cell repertoires in COVID-19. Study at large: Collection of acute and convalescent COVID-19 samples took place in the United States, Italy and Spain. The cDNA or gDNA used as material had been derived from T cells, B-cell-depleted T cells, or PBMCs.

This clone was recorded a few times. The same CDR3 arises from other DNA sequences in this sample as well. How the authors handled the data: Using reference gene primer amplification, nucleated cell counts were estimated. Produced via immunoSEQ multiplex PCR; TCRdb's table is partial and in-frame only. The V and J calls and clone size are taken from that table; D and trimming were inferred from the DNA. The sample includes 95,000 to 150,000 clones, 85% to 90% of them seen just once. The germline V gene encodes CDR1 LNHDA and CDR2 SQIVND (reference sequence). The ends lost 4 bases at V and 2 bases at J; junction bases unmatched: 1. This CDR3 contains 14 residues.

V usage is TRBV19 and J usage is TRBJ1-2; 10 nucleotides align to TRBD1. Sequenced sample: peripheral blood. This receptor was identified in an elderly man with acute or convalescent COVID-19. The CDR3, as DNA: TGTGCCAGTAGTACGGACAGGGGGAACTATGGCTACACCTTC. Translation: CASSTDRGNYGYTF.